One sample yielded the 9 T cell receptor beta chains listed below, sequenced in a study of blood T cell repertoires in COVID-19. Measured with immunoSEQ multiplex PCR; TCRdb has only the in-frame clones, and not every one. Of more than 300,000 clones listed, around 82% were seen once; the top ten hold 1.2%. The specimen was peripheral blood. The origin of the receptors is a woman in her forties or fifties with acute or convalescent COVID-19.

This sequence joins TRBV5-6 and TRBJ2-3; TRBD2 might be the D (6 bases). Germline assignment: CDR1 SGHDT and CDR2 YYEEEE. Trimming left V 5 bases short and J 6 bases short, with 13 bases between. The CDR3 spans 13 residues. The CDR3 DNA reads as TGTGCCAGCAGTGGGGACTTCAAGGATACGCAGTATTTT. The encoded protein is CASSGDFKDTQYF.

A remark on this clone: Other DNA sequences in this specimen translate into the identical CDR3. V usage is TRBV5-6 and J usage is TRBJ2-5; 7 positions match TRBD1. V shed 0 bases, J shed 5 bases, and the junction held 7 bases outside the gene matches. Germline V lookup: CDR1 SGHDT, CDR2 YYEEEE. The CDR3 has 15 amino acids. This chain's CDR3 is CASSLAQGGGETQYF. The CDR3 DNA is TGTGCCAGCAGCTTGGCCCAAGGGGGCGGGGAGACCCAGTACTTC.

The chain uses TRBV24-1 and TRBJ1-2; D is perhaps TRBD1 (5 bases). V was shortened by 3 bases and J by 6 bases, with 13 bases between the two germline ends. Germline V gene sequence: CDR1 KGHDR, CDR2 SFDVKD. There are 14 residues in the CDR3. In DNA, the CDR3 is TGTGCCACCAGTGATCCCAGGGTTTTAGATGGCTACACCTTC. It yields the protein CATSDPRVLDGYTF.

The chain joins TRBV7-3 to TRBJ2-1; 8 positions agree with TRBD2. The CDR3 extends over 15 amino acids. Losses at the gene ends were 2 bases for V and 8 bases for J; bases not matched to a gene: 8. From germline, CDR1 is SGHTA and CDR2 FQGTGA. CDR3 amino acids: CASSLSGGPSHEQFF. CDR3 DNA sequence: TGTGCCAGCAGCTTATCGGGAGGGCCCAGCCATGAGCAGTTCTTC.

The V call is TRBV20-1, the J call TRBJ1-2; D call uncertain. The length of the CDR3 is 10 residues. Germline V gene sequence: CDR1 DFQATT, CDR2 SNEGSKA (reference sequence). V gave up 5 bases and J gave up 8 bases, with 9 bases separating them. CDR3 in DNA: TGCAGTGCTCCGGGTAGGGGCTACACCTTC. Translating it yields CSAPGRGYTF.

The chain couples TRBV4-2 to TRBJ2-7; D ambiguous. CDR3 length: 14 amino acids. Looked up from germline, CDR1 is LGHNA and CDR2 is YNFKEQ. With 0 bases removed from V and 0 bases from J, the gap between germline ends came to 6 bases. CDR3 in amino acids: CASSQDRHSYEQYV. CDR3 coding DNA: TGTGCCAGCAGCCAAGATCGACACTCCTACGAGCAGTACGTC.

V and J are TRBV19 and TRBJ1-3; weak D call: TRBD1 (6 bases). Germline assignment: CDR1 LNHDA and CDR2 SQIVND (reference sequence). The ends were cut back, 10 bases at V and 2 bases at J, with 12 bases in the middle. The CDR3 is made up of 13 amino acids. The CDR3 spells CATSTGAGNTIYF. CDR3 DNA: TGTGCCACCTCGACAGGCGCTGGAAACACCATATATTTT.

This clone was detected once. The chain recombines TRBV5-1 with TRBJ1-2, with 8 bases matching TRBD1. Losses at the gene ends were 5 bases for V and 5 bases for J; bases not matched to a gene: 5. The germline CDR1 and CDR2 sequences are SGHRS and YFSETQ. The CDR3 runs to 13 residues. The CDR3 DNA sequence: TGCGCCAGCAGAAATACAGGGGGTTATGGCTACACCTTC. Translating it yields CASRNTGGYGYTF.

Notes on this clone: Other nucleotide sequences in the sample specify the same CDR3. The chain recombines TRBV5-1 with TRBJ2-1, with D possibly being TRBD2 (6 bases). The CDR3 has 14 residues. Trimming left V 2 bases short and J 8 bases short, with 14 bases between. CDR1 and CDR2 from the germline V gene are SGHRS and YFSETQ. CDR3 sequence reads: CASSFGGVQDEQFF. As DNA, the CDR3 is TGCGCCAGCAGCTTCGGCGGGGTCCAGGATGAGCAGTTCTTC.